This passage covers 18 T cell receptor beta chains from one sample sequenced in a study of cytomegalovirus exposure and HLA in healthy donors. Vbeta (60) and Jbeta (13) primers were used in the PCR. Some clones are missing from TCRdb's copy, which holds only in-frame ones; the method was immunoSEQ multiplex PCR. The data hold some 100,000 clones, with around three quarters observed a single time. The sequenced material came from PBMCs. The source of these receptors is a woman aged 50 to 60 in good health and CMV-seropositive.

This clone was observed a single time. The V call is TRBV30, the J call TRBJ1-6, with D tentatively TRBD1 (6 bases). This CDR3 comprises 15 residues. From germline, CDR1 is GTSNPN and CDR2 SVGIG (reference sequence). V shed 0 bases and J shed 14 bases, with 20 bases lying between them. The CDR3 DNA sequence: TGTGCCTGGAGTGTACGTTTAACAGGGAGCGTGGCCCTCCACTTT. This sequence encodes CAWSVRLTGSVALHF.

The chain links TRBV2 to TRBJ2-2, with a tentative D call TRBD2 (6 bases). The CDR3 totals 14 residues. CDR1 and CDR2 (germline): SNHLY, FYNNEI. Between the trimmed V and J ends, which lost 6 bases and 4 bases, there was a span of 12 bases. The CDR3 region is CASRETRLTGELFF. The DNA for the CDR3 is TGTGCCAGCAGGGAGACTAGGCTCACCGGGGAGCTGTTTTTT.

CDR3 amino acids: CASSLPLRFSGRRNEQFF. The CDR3 DNA reads TGTGCCAGCAGCTTACCTTTAAGATTTAGCGGGAGGAGAAATGAGCAGTTCTTC. The chain uses TRBV7-9 and TRBJ2-1, with 10 bases identical to TRBD2. CDR3 size: 18 residues. CDR1 and CDR2 (germline): SEHNR, FQNEAQ (reference sequence). Trimming cost V 2 bases and J 7 bases; bases outside gene matches: 14.

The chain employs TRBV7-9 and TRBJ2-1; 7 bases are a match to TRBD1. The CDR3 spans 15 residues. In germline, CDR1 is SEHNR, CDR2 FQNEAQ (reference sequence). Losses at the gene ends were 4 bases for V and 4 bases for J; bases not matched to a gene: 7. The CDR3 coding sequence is TGTGCCAGCAGCTATCCCGGGACAGCTTACAATGAGCAGTTCTTC. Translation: CASSYPGTAYNEQFF.

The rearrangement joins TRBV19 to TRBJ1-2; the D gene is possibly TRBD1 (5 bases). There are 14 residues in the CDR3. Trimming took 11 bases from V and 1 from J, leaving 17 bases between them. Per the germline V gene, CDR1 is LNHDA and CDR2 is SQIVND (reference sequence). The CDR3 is CASLGQAVNYGYTF. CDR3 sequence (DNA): TGTGCCTCCTTGGGGCAGGCCGTTAACTATGGCTACACCTTC.

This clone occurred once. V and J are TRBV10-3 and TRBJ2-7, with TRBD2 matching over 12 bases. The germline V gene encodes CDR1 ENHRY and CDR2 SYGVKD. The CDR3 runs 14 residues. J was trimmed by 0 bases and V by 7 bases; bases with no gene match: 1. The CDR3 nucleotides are TGTGCCATCATGACTAGCGGGAGCTCCTACGAGCAGTACTTC. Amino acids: CAIMTSGSSYEQYF.

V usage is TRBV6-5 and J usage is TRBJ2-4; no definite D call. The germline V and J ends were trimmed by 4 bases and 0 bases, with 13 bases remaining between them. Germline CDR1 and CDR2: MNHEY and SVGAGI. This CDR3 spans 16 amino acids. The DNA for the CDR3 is TGTGCCAGCAGTTCTGAGGCAAGGATAGCCAAAAACATTCAGTACTTC. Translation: CASSSEARIAKNIQYF.

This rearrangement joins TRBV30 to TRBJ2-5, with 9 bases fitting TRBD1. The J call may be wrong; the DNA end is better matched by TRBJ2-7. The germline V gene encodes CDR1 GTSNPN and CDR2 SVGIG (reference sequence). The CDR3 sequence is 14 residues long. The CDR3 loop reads CASAAGTGSYEQYF. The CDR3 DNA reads TGTGCCTCGGCGGCGGGGACAGGGTCCTACGAGCAGTACTTC.

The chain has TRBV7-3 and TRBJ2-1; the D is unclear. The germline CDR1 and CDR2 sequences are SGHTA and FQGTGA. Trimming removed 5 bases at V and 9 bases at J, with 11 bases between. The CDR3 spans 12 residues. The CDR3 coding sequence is TGTGCCAGCAGCGCCGAGGTTGGTGAGCAGTTCTTC. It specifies CASSAEVGEQFF.

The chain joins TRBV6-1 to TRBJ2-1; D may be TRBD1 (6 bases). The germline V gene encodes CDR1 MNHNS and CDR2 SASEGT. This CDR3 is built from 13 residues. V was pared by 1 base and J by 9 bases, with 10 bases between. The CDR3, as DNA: TGTGCCAGCAGTGAAGTTCAGGGGCCTGAGCAGTTCTTC. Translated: CASSEVQGPEQFF.

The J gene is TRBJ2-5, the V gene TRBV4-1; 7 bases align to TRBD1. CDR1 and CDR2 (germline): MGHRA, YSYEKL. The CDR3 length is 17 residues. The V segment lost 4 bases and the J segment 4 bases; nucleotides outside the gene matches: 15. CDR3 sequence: CASSPTFRQGHGETQYF. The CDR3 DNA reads TGCGCCAGCAGCCCTACGTTTAGACAGGGACACGGAGAGACCCAGTACTTC.

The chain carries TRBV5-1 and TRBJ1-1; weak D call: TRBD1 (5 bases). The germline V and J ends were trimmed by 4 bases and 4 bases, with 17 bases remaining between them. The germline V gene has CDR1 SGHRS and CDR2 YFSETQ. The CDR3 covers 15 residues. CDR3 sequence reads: CASSPGGNRGTEAFF. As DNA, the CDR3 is TGCGCCAGCAGCCCCGGGGGGAATCGGGGCACTGAAGCTTTCTTT.

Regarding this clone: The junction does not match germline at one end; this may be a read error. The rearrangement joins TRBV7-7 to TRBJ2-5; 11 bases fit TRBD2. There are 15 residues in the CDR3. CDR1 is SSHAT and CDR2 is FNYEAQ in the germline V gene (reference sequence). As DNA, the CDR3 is TGTGCTAGCAGCTCCCTAGCGGGGGGCCTAGAGACCCAGTACTTC. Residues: CASSSLAGGLETQYF.

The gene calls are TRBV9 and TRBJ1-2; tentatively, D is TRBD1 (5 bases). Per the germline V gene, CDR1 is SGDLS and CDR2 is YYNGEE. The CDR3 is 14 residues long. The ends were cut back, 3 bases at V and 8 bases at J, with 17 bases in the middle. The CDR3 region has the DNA TGTGCCAGCAGCGCGTGGCAGGGCACCACAGGCTACACCTTC. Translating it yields CASSAWQGTTGYTF.

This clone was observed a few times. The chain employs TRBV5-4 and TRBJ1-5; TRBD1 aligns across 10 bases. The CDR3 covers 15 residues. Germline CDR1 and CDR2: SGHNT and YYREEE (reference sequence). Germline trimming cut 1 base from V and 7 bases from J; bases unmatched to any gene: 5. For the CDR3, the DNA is TGTGCCAGCAGCTTGAAGGGACAGGGGCCCCAGCCCCAGCATTTT. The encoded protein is CASSLKGQGPQPQHF.

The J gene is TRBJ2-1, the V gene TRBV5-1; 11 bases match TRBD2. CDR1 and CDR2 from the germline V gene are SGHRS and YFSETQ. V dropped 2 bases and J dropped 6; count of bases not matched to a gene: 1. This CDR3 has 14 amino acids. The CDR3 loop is CASSFLAGGNEQFF. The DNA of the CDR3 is TGCGCCAGCAGCTTTCTAGCGGGGGGCAATGAGCAGTTCTTC.

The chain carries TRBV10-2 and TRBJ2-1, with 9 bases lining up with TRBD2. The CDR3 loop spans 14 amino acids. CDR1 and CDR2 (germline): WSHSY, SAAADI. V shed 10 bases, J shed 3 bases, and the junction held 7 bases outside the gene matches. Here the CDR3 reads CATSPSGIYNEQFF. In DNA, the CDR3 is TGCGCCACATCCCCTAGCGGGATCTACAATGAGCAGTTCTTC.

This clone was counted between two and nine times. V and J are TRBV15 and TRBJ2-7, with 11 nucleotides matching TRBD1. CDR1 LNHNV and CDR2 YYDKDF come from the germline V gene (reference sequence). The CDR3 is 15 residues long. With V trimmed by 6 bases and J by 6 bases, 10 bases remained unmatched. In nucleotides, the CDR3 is TGTGCCACCAGGCCTGGTTGGACAGGGGGCGTCGAGCAGTACTTC. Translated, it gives CATRPGWTGGVEQYF.